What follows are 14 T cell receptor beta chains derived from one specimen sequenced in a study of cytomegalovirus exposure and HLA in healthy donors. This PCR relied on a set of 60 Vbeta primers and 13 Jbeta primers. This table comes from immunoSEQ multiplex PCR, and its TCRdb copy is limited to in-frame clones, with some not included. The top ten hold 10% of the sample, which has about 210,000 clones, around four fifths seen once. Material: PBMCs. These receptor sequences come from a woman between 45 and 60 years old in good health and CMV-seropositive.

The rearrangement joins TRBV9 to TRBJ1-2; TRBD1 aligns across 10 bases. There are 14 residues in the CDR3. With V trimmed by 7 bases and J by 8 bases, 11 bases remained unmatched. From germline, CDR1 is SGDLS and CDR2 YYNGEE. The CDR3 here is CASRGGTGAGGYTF. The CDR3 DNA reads TGTGCCAGCCGCGGGGGGACAGGGGCGGGGGGCTACACCTTC.

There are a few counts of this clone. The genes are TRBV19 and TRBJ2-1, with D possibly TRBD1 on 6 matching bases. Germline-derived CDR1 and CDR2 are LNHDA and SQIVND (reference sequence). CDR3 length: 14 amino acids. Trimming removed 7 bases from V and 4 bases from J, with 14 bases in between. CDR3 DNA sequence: TGTGCCAGTACCTCCAGGGGAGAGTACAATGAGCAGTTCTTC. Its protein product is CASTSRGEYNEQFF.

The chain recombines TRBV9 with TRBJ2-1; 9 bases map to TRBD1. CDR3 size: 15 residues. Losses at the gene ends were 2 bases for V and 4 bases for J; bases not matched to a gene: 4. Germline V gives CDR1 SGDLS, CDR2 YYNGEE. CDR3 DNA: TGTGCCAGCAGCGTTTCAGGACAGGGGTACAATGAGCAGTTCTTC. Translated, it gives CASSVSGQGYNEQFF.

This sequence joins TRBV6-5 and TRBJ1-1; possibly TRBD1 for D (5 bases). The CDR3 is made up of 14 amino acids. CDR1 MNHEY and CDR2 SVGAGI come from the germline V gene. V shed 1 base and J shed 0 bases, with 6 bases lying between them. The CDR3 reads CASSYLGVNTEAFF. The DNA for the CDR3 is TGTGCCAGCAGTTACTTAGGGGTGAACACTGAAGCTTTCTTT.

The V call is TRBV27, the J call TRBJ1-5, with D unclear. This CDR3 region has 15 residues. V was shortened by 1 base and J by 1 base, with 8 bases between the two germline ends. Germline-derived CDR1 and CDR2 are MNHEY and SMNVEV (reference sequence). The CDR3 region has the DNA TGTGCCAGCAGTTTATTGGCGGGGAGCAATCAGCCCCAGCATTTT. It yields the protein CASSLLAGSNQPQHF.

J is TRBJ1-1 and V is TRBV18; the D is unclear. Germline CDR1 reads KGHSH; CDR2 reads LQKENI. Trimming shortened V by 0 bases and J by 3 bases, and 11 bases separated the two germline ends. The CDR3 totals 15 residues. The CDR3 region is CASSPPTRSDTEAFF. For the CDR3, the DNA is TGTGCCAGCTCACCACCAACTCGGAGCGACACTGAAGCTTTCTTT.

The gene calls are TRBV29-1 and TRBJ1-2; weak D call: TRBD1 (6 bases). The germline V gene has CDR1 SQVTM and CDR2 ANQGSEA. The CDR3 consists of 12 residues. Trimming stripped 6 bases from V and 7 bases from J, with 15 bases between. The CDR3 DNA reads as TGCAGCGTAGACCCTGACAGGTTTGGCTACACCTTC. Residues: CSVDPDRFGYTF. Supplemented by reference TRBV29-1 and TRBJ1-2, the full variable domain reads SAVISQKPSRDICQRGTSLTIQCQVDSQVTMMFWYRQQPGQSLTLIATANQGSEATYESGFVIDKFPISRPNLTFSTLTVSNMSPEDSSIYLCSVDPDRFGYTFGSGTRLTVV.

The CDR3 protein is CASSDLQLAGVNTGELFF. CDR3 coding DNA: TGTGCCAGCAGTGACCTCCAACTAGCGGGGGTAAACACCGGGGAGCTGTTTTTT. The V and J genes are TRBV2 and TRBJ2-2, with 11 nucleotides matching TRBD2. V lost 3 bases and J lost 2; bases outside the gene matches: 8. This CDR3 comprises 18 residues. The germline CDR1 and CDR2 sequences are SNHLY and FYNNEI. Filled out from reference TRBV2 and TRBJ2-2, the complete variable domain reads EPEVTQTPSHQVTQMGQEVILRCVPISNHLYFYWYRQILGQKVEFLVSFYNNEISEKSEIFDDQFSVERPDGSNFTLKIRSTKLEDSAMYFCASSDLQLAGVNTGELFFGEGSRLTVL.

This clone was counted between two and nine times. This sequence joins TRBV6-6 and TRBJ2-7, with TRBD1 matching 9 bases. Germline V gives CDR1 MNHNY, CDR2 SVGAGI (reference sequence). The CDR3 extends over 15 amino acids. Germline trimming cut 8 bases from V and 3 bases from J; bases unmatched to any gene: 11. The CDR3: CASDNPPTGGYEQYF. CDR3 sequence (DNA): TGTGCCAGCGACAATCCTCCGACAGGGGGCTACGAGCAGTACTTC.

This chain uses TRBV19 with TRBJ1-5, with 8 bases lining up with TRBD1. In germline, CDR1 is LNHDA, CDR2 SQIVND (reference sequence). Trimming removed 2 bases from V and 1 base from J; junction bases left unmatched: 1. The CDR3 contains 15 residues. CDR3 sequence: CASSIRTGSNQPQHF. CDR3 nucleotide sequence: TGTGCCAGTAGTATAAGGACAGGGAGCAATCAGCCCCAGCATTTT.

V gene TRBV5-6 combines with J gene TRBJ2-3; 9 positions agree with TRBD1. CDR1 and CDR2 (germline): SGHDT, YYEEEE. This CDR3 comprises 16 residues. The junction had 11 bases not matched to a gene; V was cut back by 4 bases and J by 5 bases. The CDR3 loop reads CASSHGTGYRGDTQYF. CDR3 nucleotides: TGTGCCAGCAGCCACGGGACAGGGTACCGGGGAGATACGCAGTATTTT.

CDR3 in amino acids: CSVEVWRGASYGRTQYF. Here the CDR3 DNA reads TGCAGCGTTGAGGTGTGGCGGGGGGCCTCCTATGGGAGAACGCAGTATTTT. The chain recombines TRBV29-1 with TRBJ2-3; 8 bases map to TRBD2. This CDR3 is 17 amino acids long. Germline V lookup: CDR1 SQVTM, CDR2 ANQGSEA. The V gene end was trimmed by 3 bases and the J gene end by 9 bases; junction bases not matched to a gene: 20.

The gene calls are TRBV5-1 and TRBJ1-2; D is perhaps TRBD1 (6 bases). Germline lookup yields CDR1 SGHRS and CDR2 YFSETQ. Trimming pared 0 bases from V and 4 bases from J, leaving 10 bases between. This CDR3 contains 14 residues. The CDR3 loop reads CASSLETGSYGYTF. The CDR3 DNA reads TGCGCCAGCAGCTTGGAAACAGGGTCCTATGGCTACACCTTC. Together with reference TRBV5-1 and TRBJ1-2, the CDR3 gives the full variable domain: KAGVTQTPRYLIKTRGQQVTLSCSPISGHRSVSWYQQTPGQGLQFLFEYFSETQRNKGNFPGRFSGRQFSNSRSEMNVSTLELGDSALYLCASSLETGSYGYTFGSGTRLTVV.

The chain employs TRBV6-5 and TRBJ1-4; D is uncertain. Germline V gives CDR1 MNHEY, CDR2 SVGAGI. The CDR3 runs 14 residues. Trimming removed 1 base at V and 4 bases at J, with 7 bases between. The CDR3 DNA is TGTGCCAGCAGTTACTACGGTCTTAATGAAAAACTGTTTTTT. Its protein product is CASSYYGLNEKLFF.